The 21 T cell receptor beta chains presented below share a single source sample, sequenced in a study of T cell responses to AZD1222 COVID-19 vaccine. Libraries were prepared by immunoSEQ multiplex PCR; TCRdb keeps only in-frame clonotypes and omits some of them. The sample consists of roughly 140,000 clones, about nine tenths of them appearing once. Sequencing was performed on peripheral blood, taken on day 0 of MenACWY control vaccination. The receptors come from an adult in good health.

This chain connects TRBV7-2 to TRBJ2-1, with D unclear. CDR3 size: 14 residues. V was shortened by 4 bases and J by 4 bases, with 11 bases between the two germline ends. CDR1 SGHTA and CDR2 FQGNSA come from the germline V gene. The CDR3 loop reads CASSSPAAYNEQFF. The DNA of the CDR3 is TGTGCCAGCAGCTCCCCCGCGGCTTACAATGAGCAGTTCTTC.

The chain is built from TRBV24-1 and TRBJ2-2; D gene ambiguous. V lost 4 bases and J 6 bases, leaving 20 bases between the germline ends. This CDR3 comprises 17 residues. Per the germline V gene, CDR1 is KGHDR and CDR2 is SFDVKD. The DNA of the CDR3 is TGTGCCACCAGTGACCCCGCTGAACCAGTCTCCGCCGGGGAGCTGTTTTTT. Translation: CATSDPAEPVSAGELFF.

The V call is TRBV9, the J call TRBJ1-6, with 8 bases aligning to TRBD1. The CDR3 is made up of 13 amino acids. CDR1 and CDR2 (germline): SGDLS, YYNGEE. V dropped 3 bases and J dropped 10; count of bases not matched to a gene: 3. The CDR3 here is CASSGQGNSPLHF. The CDR3 DNA follows: TGTGCCAGCAGCGGACAGGGGAACTCACCCCTCCACTTT. Full variable domain (remainder filled in from reference TRBV9 and TRBJ1-6): DSGVTQTPKHLITATGQRVTLRCSPRSGDLSVYWYQQSLDQGLQFLIQYYNGEERAKGNILERFSAQQFPDLHSELNLSSLELGDSALYFCASSGQGNSPLHFGNGTRLTVT.

This chain uses TRBV11-2 with TRBJ2-7; 9 bases line up with TRBD1. This CDR3 region has 15 residues. Per the germline V gene, CDR1 is SGHAT and CDR2 is FQNNGV. V lost 4 bases, J lost 3 bases, and 7 bases stayed unmatched. CDR3 nucleotides: TGTGCCAGCAGCTCACCGGGACAGGGCCACTACGAGCAGTACTTC. Translation: CASSSPGQGHYEQYF. Together with reference TRBV11-2 and TRBJ2-7, the CDR3 gives the full variable domain: EAGVAQSPRYKIIEKRQSVAFWCNPISGHATLYWYQQILGQGPKLLIQFQNNGVVDDSQLPKDRFSAERLKGVDSTLKIQPAKLEDSAVYLCASSSPGQGHYEQYFGPGTRLTVT.

This chain links TRBV12-3 or TRBV12-4 with TRBJ2-1, with a possible D match to TRBD1 (6 bases). CDR3 length equals 13 residues. Trimming took off 7 bases at V and 10 bases at J, with 17 bases between the two ends. The CDR3 here is CASKGDSLGEQFF. Here the CDR3 DNA reads TGTGCCAGCAAGGGGGATAGCTTAGGGGAGCAGTTCTTC.

This clone was detected only once. The chain has TRBV4-1 and TRBJ1-5; D gene ambiguous. The CDR3 has 15 amino acids. The V end lost 0 bases, the J end lost 4 bases, and 10 bases lay between the germline ends. Germline assignment: CDR1 MGHRA and CDR2 YSYEKL. The CDR3 loop reads CASSQDLVGNQPQHF. As DNA, the CDR3 is TGCGCCAGCAGCCAAGATTTGGTGGGGAATCAGCCCCAGCATTTT.

A single count supports this clone. The rearrangement links TRBV19 to TRBJ2-3; TRBD2 agrees at 10 bases. The CDR3 length is 16 residues. J was trimmed by 2 bases and V by 1 base; bases with no gene match: 3. The germline CDR1 and CDR2 sequences are LNHDA and SQIVND (reference sequence). In DNA form, the CDR3 reads TGTGCCAGTAGTATAGGGACTAGCGGACTCACAGATACGCAGTATTTT. The encoded protein is CASSIGTSGLTDTQYF. Complete variable domain (other parts from reference TRBV19 and TRBJ2-3): DGGITQSPKYLFRKEGQNVTLSCEQNLNHDAMYWYRQDPGQGLRLIYYSQIVNDFQKGDIAEGYSVSREKKESFPLTVTSAQKNPTAFYLCASSIGTSGLTDTQYFGPGTRLTVL.

This clone was seen once. The CDR3 loop reads CASSDPRGSGANVLTF. The CDR3 bases are TGTGCCAGCAGCGATCCGCGCGGATCCGGGGCCAACGTCCTGACTTTC. The V call is TRBV6-2 or TRBV6-3, the J call TRBJ2-6; D is uncertain. From germline, CDR1 is MNHEY and CDR2 SVGEGT. Deletions cut 6 bases from V and 4 bases from J, with 16 bases between. This CDR3 is 16 amino acids long.

This sequence joins TRBV30 and TRBJ2-1; the D call may be TRBD1 or TRBD2 (5 bases each). Germline assignment: CDR1 GTSNPN and CDR2 SVGIG (reference sequence). The CDR3 length is 12 residues. With 4 bases removed from V and 8 bases from J, the gap between germline ends came to 12 bases. The CDR3 protein is CAWMVGTHEQFF. The CDR3 DNA sequence: TGTGCCTGGATGGTGGGGACCCATGAGCAGTTCTTC.

The rearrangement joins TRBV5-5 to TRBJ2-3, with D tentatively TRBD1 (5 bases). Trimming took off 3 bases at V and 6 bases at J, with 14 bases between the two ends. This CDR3 has 14 amino acids. CDR1 is SGHKS and CDR2 is YYEKEE in the germline V gene (reference sequence). The CDR3 DNA is TGTGCCAGCAGCTGGCAGGGTTTAGGGGATACGCAGTATTTT. Translated: CASSWQGLGDTQYF.

This clone has a single count. The J gene is TRBJ1-2, the V gene TRBV5-5; D call uncertain. Germline CDR1 SGHKS, CDR2 YYEKEE (reference sequence). The CDR3 is made up of 15 amino acids. The V end was cut by 3 bases, the J end by 3 bases, with 15 bases between. The CDR3 DNA is TGTGCCAGCAGCTCGACCCCGGAGTTAGACTATGGCTACACCTTC. Its protein product is CASSSTPELDYGYTF.

The chain has TRBV4-3 and TRBJ1-2; the D is unclear. CDR1 LGHNA and CDR2 YSLEER come from the germline V gene. This CDR3 comprises 15 residues. V gave up 3 bases and J gave up 0 bases, with 11 bases separating them. The CDR3 loop reads CASSHESGTNYGYTF. The CDR3 nucleotides are TGCGCCAGCAGCCACGAGTCCGGGACTAACTATGGCTACACCTTC.

This sequence joins TRBV6-5 and TRBJ1-1; D gene unclear. Trimming took off 7 bases at V and 1 base at J, with 13 bases between the two ends. CDR1 and CDR2 (germline): MNHEY, SVGAGI. This CDR3 comprises 14 residues. This chain's CDR3 is CASTVSQQNTEAFF. The CDR3 region has the DNA TGTGCCAGCACGGTGTCTCAGCAGAACACTGAAGCTTTCTTT.

With respect to this clone: A junction end diverges from the germline sequence, so it may reflect a read error. The chain joins TRBV7-7 to TRBJ2-3, with 7 nucleotides matching TRBD2. Germline V CDR1 and CDR2: SSHAT, FNYEAQ (reference sequence). This CDR3 has 18 residues. Here the CDR3 DNA reads TGTGCTAGCAGCTTAAGGGCTAGCGGAACTACTAGCACAGATACGCAGTATTTT. Translated: CASSLRASGTTSTDTQYF.

This chain joins TRBV30 and TRBJ2-1; D not resolved. V gave up 5 bases and J gave up 4 bases, with 12 bases separating them. The CDR3 length is 13 residues. The germline CDR1 and CDR2 sequences are GTSNPN and SVGIG (reference sequence). In DNA, the CDR3 is TGTGCCTGGGACCCCTTGGGGTACAATGAGCAGTTCTTC. This sequence encodes CAWDPLGYNEQFF.

The chain links TRBV5-1 to TRBJ1-1; 7 nucleotides agree with TRBD1. CDR3 size: 14 residues. Trimming removed 4 bases from V and 4 bases from J; junction bases left unmatched: 7. Germline CDR1 reads SGHRS; CDR2 reads YFSETQ. CDR3 coding DNA: TGCGCCAGCAGCCTGAACAGGGGTGGCACTGAAGCTTTCTTT. Protein sequence: CASSLNRGGTEAFF.

The gene calls are TRBV7-2 and TRBJ1-3, with D maybe TRBD1 (6 bases). The CDR3 is 17 amino acids. Germline CDR1 SGHTA, CDR2 FQGNSA. Trimming shortened V by 6 bases and J by 0 bases, and 18 bases separated the two germline ends. CDR3 region: CASSPYLGGASGNTIYF. The CDR3 DNA sequence: TGTGCCAGCAGTCCATACCTCGGGGGGGCCTCTGGAAACACCATATATTTT.

This sequence joins TRBV9 and TRBJ2-5; 9 nucleotides align to TRBD1. Germline loops: CDR1 SGDLS, CDR2 YYNGEE. Unmatched junction bases numbered 1, after V lost 2 bases and J lost 2 bases. This CDR3 is 14 amino acids long. DNA of the CDR3: TGTGCCAGCAGCGTGACAGGGGGGCAAGAGACCCAGTACTTC. Translating it yields CASSVTGGQETQYF.

The V call is TRBV27, the J call TRBJ2-1, with D unresolved. V was trimmed by 3 bases and J by 10 bases, leaving 10 bases between them. This CDR3 is 12 amino acids long. CDR1 is MNHEY, CDR2 SMNVEV, per germline (reference sequence). CDR3: CASSFSGVEQFF. For the CDR3, the DNA is TGTGCCAGCAGTTTCTCGGGCGTCGAGCAGTTCTTC.

The genes are TRBV4-3 and TRBJ2-7; TRBD1 is a possible D gene (6 bases). Deletions cut 4 bases from V and 1 base from J, with 14 bases between. Germline CDR1 LGHNA, CDR2 YSLEER. This CDR3 is built from 15 residues. For the CDR3, the DNA is TGCGCCAGCAGCCTTTACCCACAGGGTTCCTACGAGCAGTACTTC. Amino acids: CASSLYPQGSYEQYF.

The chain links TRBV19 to TRBJ1-4, with 8 nucleotides matching TRBD1. V gave up 5 bases and J gave up 7 bases; unmatched junction bases: 6. The CDR3 spans 14 residues. The germline V gene has CDR1 LNHDA and CDR2 SQIVND (reference sequence). For the CDR3, the DNA is TGTGCCAGTAGTGTTTGGGACAGGTCTGAAAAACTGTTTTTT. Encoded protein: CASSVWDRSEKLFF.